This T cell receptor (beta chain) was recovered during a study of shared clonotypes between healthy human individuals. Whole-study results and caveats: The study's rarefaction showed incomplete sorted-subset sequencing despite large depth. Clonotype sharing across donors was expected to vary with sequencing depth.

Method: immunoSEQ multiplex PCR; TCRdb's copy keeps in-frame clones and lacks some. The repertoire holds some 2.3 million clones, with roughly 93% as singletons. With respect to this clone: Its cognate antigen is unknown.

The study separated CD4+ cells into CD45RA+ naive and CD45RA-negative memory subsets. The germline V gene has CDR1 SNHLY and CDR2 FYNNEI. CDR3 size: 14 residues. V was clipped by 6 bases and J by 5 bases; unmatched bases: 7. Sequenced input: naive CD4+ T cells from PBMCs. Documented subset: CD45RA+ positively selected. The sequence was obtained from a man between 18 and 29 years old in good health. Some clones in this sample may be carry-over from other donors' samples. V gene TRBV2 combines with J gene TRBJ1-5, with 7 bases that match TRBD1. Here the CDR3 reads CASRQGSGDQPQHF. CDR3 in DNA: TGTGCCAGCAGACAGGGGAGTGGCGATCAGCCCCAGCATTTT.